These 9 T cell receptor beta chains came from one sample sequenced in a study of blood T cell repertoires in COVID-19. Libraries were prepared by immunoSEQ multiplex PCR; TCRdb keeps only in-frame clonotypes and omits some of them. The sample lists 96,000 or so clones; 70% to 90% were seen once. Material for sequencing was peripheral blood. The receptors shown here come from a woman older than 75 with acute or convalescent COVID-19.

This rearrangement joins TRBV18 to TRBJ2-3, with TRBD1 matching 10 bases. The CDR3 totals 15 residues. CDR1 is KGHSH and CDR2 is LQKENI in the germline V gene. With V trimmed by 3 bases and J by 5 bases, 5 bases remained unmatched. Here the CDR3 reads CASSPLTGGEDTQYF. The CDR3 DNA reads as TGTGCCAGCTCACCCTTGACAGGGGGCGAAGATACGCAGTATTTT.

This clone turned up a few times. The genes are TRBV6-5 and TRBJ2-6; 8 nucleotides align to TRBD1. Germline V gene sequence: CDR1 MNHEY, CDR2 SVGAGI. With 2 bases clipped from V and 3 bases from J, the junction kept 3 bases outside the gene matches. CDR3 size: 16 residues. The CDR3: CASSYNRGIGANVLTF. The DNA of the CDR3 is TGTGCCAGCAGTTACAACAGGGGGATTGGGGCCAACGTCCTGACTTTC.

The rearrangement joins TRBV5-1 to TRBJ1-2; D not certain. V gave up 4 bases and J gave up 1 base, with 8 bases separating them. Germline lookup yields CDR1 SGHRS and CDR2 YFSETQ. CDR3 length: 13 amino acids. The CDR3: CASSENGNYGYTF. CDR3 nucleotides: TGCGCCAGCAGCGAAAACGGTAACTATGGCTACACCTTC.

The chain is built from TRBV7-9 and TRBJ2-1; 10 bases match TRBD2. Losses at the gene ends were 4 bases for V and 6 bases for J; bases not matched to a gene: 6. The CDR3 is 15 amino acids. Germline CDR1 SEHNR, CDR2 FQNEAQ (reference sequence). The CDR3 DNA follows: TGTGCCAGCAGCTACTCTAGCGGGAGACGCAATGAGCAGTTCTTC. This translates into CASSYSSGRRNEQFF. The full variable domain, completed using reference TRBV7-9 and TRBJ2-1, is DTGVSQNPRHKITKRGQNVTFRCDPISEHNRLYWYRQTLGQGPEFLTYFQNEAQLEKSRLLSDRFSAERPKGSFSTLEIQRTEQGDSAMYLCASSYSSGRRNEQFFGPGTRLTVL.

The chain uses TRBV6-5 and TRBJ1-2; D is unresolved. This CDR3 spans 13 amino acids. Germline CDR1 MNHEY, CDR2 SVGAGI. V was cut by 4 bases and J by 6 bases, with 12 bases left in between. CDR3 protein: CASSSSGGHGYTF. Here the CDR3 DNA reads TGTGCCAGCAGTTCGTCAGGAGGTCATGGCTACACCTTC.

The genes are TRBV27 and TRBJ2-3, with D tentatively TRBD1 (5 bases). This CDR3 is built from 16 residues. The germline gives CDR1 MNHEY, CDR2 SMNVEV (reference sequence). Trimming stripped 4 bases from V and 0 bases from J, with 14 bases between. The CDR3 region is CASSSLVGVSTDTQYF. The CDR3 region has the DNA TGTGCCAGCAGTTCCCTGGTAGGGGTCAGCACAGATACGCAGTATTTT.

This chain joins TRBV30 and TRBJ2-3, with 9 nucleotides matching TRBD2. The CDR3 runs to 14 residues. J lost 4 bases, V lost 3 bases, and 5 bases had no gene match. Germline-derived CDR1 and CDR2 are GTSNPN and SVGIG (reference sequence). CDR3 region: CAWRLAGLADTQYF. CDR3 DNA: TGTGCCTGGAGGCTAGCGGGGCTTGCAGATACGCAGTATTTT. The variable domain in full, completed from reference TRBV30 and TRBJ2-3, reads SQTIHQWPATLVQPVGSPLSLECTVEGTSNPNLYWYRQAAGRGLQLLFYSVGIGQISSEVPQNLSASRPQDRQFILSSKKLLLSDSGFYLCAWRLAGLADTQYFGPGTRLTVL.

The chain combines TRBV30 with TRBJ1-3, with D tentatively TRBD1 (6 bases). V lost 7 bases to trimming and J lost 3 bases, with 13 bases between them. Germline CDR1 is GTSNPN and CDR2 is SVGIG (reference sequence). The CDR3 length is 13 residues. CDR3 in amino acids: CAYAGVHGNTIYF. The CDR3 DNA reads as TGTGCCTATGCAGGGGTTCATGGAAACACCATATATTTT.

The V call is TRBV5-4, the J call TRBJ2-2; 7 bases are a match to TRBD2. The CDR3 has 15 amino acids. Trimming at V came to 4 bases and at J to 5 bases, leaving 8 bases not matched to a gene. Germline V gives CDR1 SGHNT, CDR2 YYREEE (reference sequence). CDR3 residues: CASSRSGVATGELFF. The CDR3 coding sequence is TGTGCCAGCAGCCGAAGCGGGGTTGCGACCGGGGAGCTGTTTTTT.